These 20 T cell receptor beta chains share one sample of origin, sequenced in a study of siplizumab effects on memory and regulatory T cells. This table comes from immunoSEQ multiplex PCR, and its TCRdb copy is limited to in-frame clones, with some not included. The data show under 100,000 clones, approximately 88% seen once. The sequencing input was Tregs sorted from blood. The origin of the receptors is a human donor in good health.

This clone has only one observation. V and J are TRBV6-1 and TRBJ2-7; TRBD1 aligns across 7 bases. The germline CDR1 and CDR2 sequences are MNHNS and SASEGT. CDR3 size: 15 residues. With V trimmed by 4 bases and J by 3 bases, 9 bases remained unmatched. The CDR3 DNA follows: TGTGCCAGCAGTGCACAAAAGACAGGGAACTACGAGCAGTACTTC. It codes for CASSAQKTGNYEQYF.

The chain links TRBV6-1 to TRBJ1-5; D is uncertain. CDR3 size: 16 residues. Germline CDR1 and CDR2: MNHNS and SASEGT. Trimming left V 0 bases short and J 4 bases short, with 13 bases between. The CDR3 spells CASSEARSAVNQPQHF. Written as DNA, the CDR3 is TGTGCCAGCAGTGAAGCAAGGTCGGCGGTTAATCAGCCCCAGCATTTT.

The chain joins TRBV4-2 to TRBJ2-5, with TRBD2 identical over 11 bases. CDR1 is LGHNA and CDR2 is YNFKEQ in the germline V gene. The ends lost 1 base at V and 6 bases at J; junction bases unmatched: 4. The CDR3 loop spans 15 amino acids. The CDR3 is CASSQVAGGPQTQYF. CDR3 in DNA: TGTGCCAGCAGCCAAGTAGCGGGGGGGCCGCAGACCCAGTACTTC.

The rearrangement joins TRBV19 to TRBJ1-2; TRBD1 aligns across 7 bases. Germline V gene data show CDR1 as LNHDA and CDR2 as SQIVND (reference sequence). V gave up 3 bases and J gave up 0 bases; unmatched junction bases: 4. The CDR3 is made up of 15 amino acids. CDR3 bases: TGTGCCAGTAGTATCACAGGGACAGCTAACTATGGCTACACCTTC. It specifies CASSITGTANYGYTF.

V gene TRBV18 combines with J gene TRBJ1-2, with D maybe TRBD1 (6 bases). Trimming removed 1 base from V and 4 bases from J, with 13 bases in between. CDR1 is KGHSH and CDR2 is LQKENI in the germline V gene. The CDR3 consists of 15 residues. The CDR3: CASSPRGTGIYGYTF. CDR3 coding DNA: TGTGCCAGCTCACCACGGGGAACAGGGATCTATGGCTACACCTTC.

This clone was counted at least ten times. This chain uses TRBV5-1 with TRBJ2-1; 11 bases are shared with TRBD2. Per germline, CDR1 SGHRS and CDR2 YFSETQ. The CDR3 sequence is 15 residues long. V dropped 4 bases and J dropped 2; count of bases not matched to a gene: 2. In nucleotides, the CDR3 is TGCGCCAGCAGCGTTAGCGGGGGGGCCTACAATGAGCAGTTCTTC. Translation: CASSVSGGAYNEQFF.

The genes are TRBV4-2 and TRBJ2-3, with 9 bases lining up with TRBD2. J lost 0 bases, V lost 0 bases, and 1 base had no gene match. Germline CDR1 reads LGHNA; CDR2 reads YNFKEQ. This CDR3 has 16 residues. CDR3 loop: CASSQDSGGSTDTQYF. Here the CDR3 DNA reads TGTGCCAGCAGCCAAGATAGCGGGGGCAGCACAGATACGCAGTATTTT.

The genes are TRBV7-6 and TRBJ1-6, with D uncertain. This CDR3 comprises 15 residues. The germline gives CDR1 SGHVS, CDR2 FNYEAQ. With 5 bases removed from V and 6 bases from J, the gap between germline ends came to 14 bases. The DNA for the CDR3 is TGTGCCAGCAGCCTACTTAGTGGTGGTAATTCACCCCTCCACTTT. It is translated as CASSLLSGGNSPLHF.

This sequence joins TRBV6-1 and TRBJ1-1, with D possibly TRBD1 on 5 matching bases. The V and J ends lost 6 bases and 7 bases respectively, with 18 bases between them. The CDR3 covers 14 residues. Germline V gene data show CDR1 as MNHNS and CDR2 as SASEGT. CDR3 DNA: TGTGCCAGCAGATCGTTGTTAACAGGTGTTGAAGCTTTCTTT. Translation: CASRSLLTGVEAFF.

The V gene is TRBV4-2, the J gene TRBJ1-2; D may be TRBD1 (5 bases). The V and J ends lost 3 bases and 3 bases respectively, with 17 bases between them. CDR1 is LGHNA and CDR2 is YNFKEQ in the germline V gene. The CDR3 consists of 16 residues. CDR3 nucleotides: TGTGCCAGCAGCCAGCGAATCACTGACAGAGACTATGGCTACACCTTC. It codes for CASSQRITDRDYGYTF.

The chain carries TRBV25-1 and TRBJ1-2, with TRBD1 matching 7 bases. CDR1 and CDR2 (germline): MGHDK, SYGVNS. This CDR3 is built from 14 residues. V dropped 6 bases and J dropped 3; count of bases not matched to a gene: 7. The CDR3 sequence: CASRPGTADYGYTF. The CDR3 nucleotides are TGTGCCAGCAGACCCGGGACAGCCGACTATGGCTACACCTTC.

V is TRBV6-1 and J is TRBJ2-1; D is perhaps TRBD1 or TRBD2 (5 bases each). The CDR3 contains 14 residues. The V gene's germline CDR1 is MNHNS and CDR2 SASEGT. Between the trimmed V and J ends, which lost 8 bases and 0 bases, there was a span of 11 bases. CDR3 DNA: TGTGCCAGCGGGACCAGCAGCTCCTACAATGAGCAGTTCTTC. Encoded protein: CASGTSSSYNEQFF.

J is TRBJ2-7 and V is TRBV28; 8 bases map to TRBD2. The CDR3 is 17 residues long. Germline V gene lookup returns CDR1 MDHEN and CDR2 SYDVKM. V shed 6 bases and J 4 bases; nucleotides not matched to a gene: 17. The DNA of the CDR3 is TGTGCCAGCAGGGGGGCTAGCGGGTTTTGGATACCGTACGAGCAGTACTTC. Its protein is CASRGASGFWIPYEQYF. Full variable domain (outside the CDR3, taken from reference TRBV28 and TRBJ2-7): DVKVTQSSRYLVKRTGEKVFLECVQDMDHENMFWYRQDPGLGLRLIYFSYDVKMKEKGDIPEGYSVSREKKERFSLILESASTNQTSMYLCASRGASGFWIPYEQYFGPGTRLTVT.

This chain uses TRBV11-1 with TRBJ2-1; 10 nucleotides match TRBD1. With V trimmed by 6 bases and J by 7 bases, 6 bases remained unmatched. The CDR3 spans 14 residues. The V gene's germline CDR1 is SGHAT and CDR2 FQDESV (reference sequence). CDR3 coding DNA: TGTGCCAGCAGGTCCGGGACAGGGGATAATGAGCAGTTCTTC. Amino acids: CASRSGTGDNEQFF.

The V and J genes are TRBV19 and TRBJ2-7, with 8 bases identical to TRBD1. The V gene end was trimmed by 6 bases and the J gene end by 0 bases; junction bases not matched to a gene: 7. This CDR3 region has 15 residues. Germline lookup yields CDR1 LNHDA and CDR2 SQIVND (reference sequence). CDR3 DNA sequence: TGTGCCAGTAGCACCCGGACAGGGAGCTCCTACGAGCAGTACTTC. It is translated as CASSTRTGSSYEQYF.

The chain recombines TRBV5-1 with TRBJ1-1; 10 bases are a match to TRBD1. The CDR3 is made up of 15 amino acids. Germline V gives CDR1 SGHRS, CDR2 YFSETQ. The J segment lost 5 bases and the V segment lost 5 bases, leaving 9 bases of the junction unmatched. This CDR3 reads CASSPSGTGVTEAFF. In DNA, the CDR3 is TGCGCCAGCAGTCCTTCCGGGACAGGGGTAACTGAAGCTTTCTTT.

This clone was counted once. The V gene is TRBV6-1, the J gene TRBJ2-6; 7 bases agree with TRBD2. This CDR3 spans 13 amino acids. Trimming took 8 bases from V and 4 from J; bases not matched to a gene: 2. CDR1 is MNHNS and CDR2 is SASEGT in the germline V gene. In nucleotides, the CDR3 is TGTGCCAGCGGGGAGGGAGGGGCCAACGTCCTGACTTTC. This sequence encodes CASGEGGANVLTF.

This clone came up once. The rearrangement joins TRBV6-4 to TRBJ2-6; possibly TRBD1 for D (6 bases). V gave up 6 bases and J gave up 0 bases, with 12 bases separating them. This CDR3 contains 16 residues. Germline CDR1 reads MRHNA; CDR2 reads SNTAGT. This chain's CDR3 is CASSTRTASGANVLTF. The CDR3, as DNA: TGTGCCAGCAGCACCCGGACAGCCTCTGGGGCCAACGTCCTGACTTTC.

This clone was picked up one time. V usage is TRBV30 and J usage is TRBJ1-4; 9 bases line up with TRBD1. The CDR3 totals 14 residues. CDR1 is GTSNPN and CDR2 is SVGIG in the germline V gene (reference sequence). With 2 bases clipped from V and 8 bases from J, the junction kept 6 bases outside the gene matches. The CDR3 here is CAWSSQGAGEKLFF. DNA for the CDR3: TGTGCCTGGAGTTCACAGGGGGCTGGAGAAAAACTGTTTTTT.

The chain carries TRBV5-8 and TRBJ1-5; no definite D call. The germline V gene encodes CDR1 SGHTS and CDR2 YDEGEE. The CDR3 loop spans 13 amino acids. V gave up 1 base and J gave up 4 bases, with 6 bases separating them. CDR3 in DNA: TGTGCCAGCAGCTTGAGTATGAATCAGCCCCAGCATTTT. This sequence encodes CASSLSMNQPQHF.